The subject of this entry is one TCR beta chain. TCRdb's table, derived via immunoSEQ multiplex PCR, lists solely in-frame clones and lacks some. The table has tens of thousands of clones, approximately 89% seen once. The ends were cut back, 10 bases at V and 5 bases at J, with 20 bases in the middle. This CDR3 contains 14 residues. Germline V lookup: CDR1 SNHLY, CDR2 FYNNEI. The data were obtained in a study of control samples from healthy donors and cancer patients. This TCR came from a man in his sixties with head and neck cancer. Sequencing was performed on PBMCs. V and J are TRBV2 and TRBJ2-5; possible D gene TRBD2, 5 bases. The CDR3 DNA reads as TGTGCCACCAAGAAAGGACGCGGCGGGGAGACCCAGTACTTC. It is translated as CATKKGRGGETQYF.